Below, 7 T cell receptor beta chains from the same sample are listed, as sequenced in a study of Ad26.COV2.S vaccination and SARS-CoV-2 variants (dated by TCRdb to the early 2020s). Reading the label with the study, this specimen's treatment or condition is: 15 to 20 received Ad26.COV2.S at low or high dose, single or two shots; about 5 received placebo; per-sample allocation not given. Repertoires of vaccine and placebo recipients were sequenced from samples collected on day 63 after the first injection. Libraries were built with the immunoSEQ multiplex PCR assay. TCRdb limited this immuneACCESS table to in-frame rearrangements with V and J called. A share of clones is missing; checked studies link under half to unresolved V genes, and the rest is unexplained. This sample is represented by fewer than 300,000 clones; about 90% of them were singletons. Around 3.5% of the sample is in the top ten clones.

The starting material was peripheral blood, obtained in a trial of Ad26.COV2.S vaccine versus placebo. These receptors were taken from a person aged 18-65 years who received the Ad26.COV2.S COVID-19 vaccine or a placebo.

The V and J genes are TRBV27 and TRBJ2-5; 8 nucleotides line up with TRBD2. Per germline, CDR1 MNHEY and CDR2 SMNVEV (reference sequence). The V gene end was trimmed by 5 bases and the J gene end by 5 bases; junction bases not matched to a gene: 4. The CDR3 consists of 13 residues. DNA for the CDR3: TGTGCCAGCAGTCCGGGACTAGTGGAGACCCAGTACTTC. Protein product: CASSPGLVETQYF.

The chain recombines TRBV15 with TRBJ2-2, with D tentatively TRBD1 (6 bases). The CDR3 sequence is 15 residues long. Germline CDR1 LNHNV, CDR2 YYDKDF (reference sequence). V was clipped by 5 bases and J by 1 base, with 11 bases between them. Written as DNA, the CDR3 is TGTGCCACCAGCCCCGACAGGAGGAACACCGGGGAGCTGTTTTTT. Amino acids: CATSPDRRNTGELFF.

The chain carries TRBV29-1 and TRBJ1-5; 7 positions match TRBD1. Unmatched junction bases numbered 6, after V lost 6 bases and J lost 7 bases. Germline lookup yields CDR1 SQVTM and CDR2 ANQGSEA. CDR3 size: 12 residues. The CDR3 sequence is CSVGDSQQPQHF. In nucleotides, the CDR3 is TGCAGCGTCGGGGACAGTCAGCAGCCCCAGCATTTT.

The gene calls are TRBV18 and TRBJ1-2; 8 bases are a match to TRBD1. CDR1 and CDR2 from the germline V gene are KGHSH and LQKENI. The CDR3 runs 13 residues. V shed 3 bases and J 4 bases; nucleotides not matched to a gene: 1. CDR3 residues: CASSPDRVYGYTF. DNA for the CDR3: TGTGCCAGCTCACCGGACAGGGTCTATGGCTACACCTTC.

This clone was found a few times. This rearrangement joins TRBV10-2 to TRBJ2-7, with a weak D call TRBD2 (5 bases). Germline V CDR1 and CDR2: WSHSY, SAAADI. Trimming removed 8 bases from V and 3 bases from J, with 5 bases in between. This CDR3 spans 10 amino acids. This chain's CDR3 is CASRDYEQYF. CDR3 sequence (DNA): TGCGCCAGCCGGGACTACGAGCAGTACTTC.

J is TRBJ1-1 and V is TRBV6-5; 7 nucleotides align to TRBD1. V lost 8 bases and J lost 7; bases outside the gene matches: 13. The CDR3 extends over 14 amino acids. The germline V gene encodes CDR1 MNHEY and CDR2 SVGAGI. DNA of the CDR3: TGTGCCAGCGAAGACAGGGCGAAAGGGAATGAAGCTTTCTTT. This translates into CASEDRAKGNEAFF.

This clone occurred a few times. The rearrangement links TRBV5-1 to TRBJ1-5, with D uncertain. CDR1 and CDR2 from the germline V gene are SGHRS and YFSETQ. CDR3 length: 15 amino acids. Trimming cost V 0 bases and J 0 bases, with 7 bases left between them. CDR3 bases: TGCGCCAGCAGCTTGGCCCCCGATAGCAATCAGCCCCAGCATTTT. Its translation is CASSLAPDSNQPQHF.